This TCR beta chain was obtained from a study of T cells in Graves' hyperthyroidism and ophthalmopathy (dated 2019 in TCRdb). In terms of the full investigation: Peripheral blood samples were taken at initial diagnosis, before any treatment was given. To identify distinguishing TCR V-J signatures, a discovery cohort of 100 patients was used, comprising some 43 with Graves' ophthalmopathy and around 60 with stable Graves' hyperthyroidism. Prospective prediction of ophthalmopathy was tested in an independent validation cohort of under 20 hyperthyroidism patients and around 16 patients who later progressed to ophthalmopathy. The roughly 100 discovery patients were randomly divided into training and test sets at a 7:3 ratio. The study also compared thyroid tissue and blood T-cell repertoires from more than five Graves' hyperthyroidism patients. Once sampling was done, hyperthyroidism patients were given methimazole at a starting dose of 30 mg daily, whereas ophthalmopathy patients were given high-dose intravenous methylprednisolone. TCR Vbeta CDR3 sequencing of 120 to 150 peripheral blood samples (under 45 ophthalmopathy, 75 to 85 hyperthyroidism and approximately 17 progressor patients) is reported in the paper. Here is what the overall study found, with its caveats: No statistical method was used to fix the sample size in advance, and group allocation was not hidden from the investigators. Most expanded thyroid clonotypes (frequency above 0.001) were also detected in blood, a finding suggesting that blood repertoires may reflect thyroid immune responses. A 13 V-J signature model separated ophthalmopathy from stable hyperthyroidism, with about 90% sensitivity and 81.08% specificity in cross-validation and 80%/75% in testing. During validation, the model predicted progression to ophthalmopathy a median of about 6.3 months ahead of onset, with more than 60% sensitivity and 72% to 85% specificity.

Of note for this clonotype: Its antigen is still unknown. The record has no base qualities; no much larger clone is one base away.

Moderately to severely active disease, a Clinical Activity Score of at least 3, a NOSPECS grade of at least 4, and a duration under 3 months were present in ophthalmopathy patients. The study excluded patients with uncontrolled infections, other autoimmune diseases, pregnancy or lactation. Diagnoses were based on clinical symptoms, serum thyroxine and TRAb, thyroid ultrasound and orbital computed tomography. PBMCs were separated from roughly 10 ml of fresh peripheral blood using Ficoll-Paque density gradient centrifugation. Total RNA was extracted with Trizol reagent, and quality was checked on an Agilent 2100 Bioanalyzer. The TCR beta CDR3 regions were amplified from RNA transcripts. The TCR CDR3 was subjected to a first round of RT-PCR using the HTBI primer set and the Qiagen OneStep RT-PCR kit. Libraries were constructed in a second round of multiplex PCR, after which size selection and purification were performed. Paired-end sequencing of the libraries was performed with 100 bp reads on an Illumina HiSeq2000. The original pipeline was this. Raw data were processed with SOAPnuke, discarding reads with adapters, uncalled bases, mean Phred below 15, or no exact constant-primer or identifier match. High-quality paired reads were merged using COPE v1.2.5, and each unique nucleotide sequence was defined as a clonotype. Clonotypes were aligned to IMGT TRBV, TRBD and TRBJ reference segments using MiTCR v1.1. Analysis was restricted to V-J combinations with a frequency above 0.0001, which covered about 99% of repertoires. A TCS score was defined as the ratio of F50 (clonal expansion) to E x V (chaos), with BLOSUM62-based TCRdist applied between CDR3 peptides within each V-J. Welch's t-statistics and random forest reduced approximately 520 V-J features to under 15, which were used in a naive Bayes classifier (R e1071). In-frame beta chains were kept once TCRdb had trimmed the public reads at Q25 with fastp and called clones with MiXCR. Rows are combined by CDR3 protein, so each entry shows the most common genes and DNA. None of the V and J calls come from the authors' own analysis; TCRdb made them. The sample contains approximately 600,000 distinct CDR3 sequences, around 21% of them found a single time. The ten biggest clones cover approximately 30% of the sample.

Here V drops 3 bases and J drops 7 bases, and the junction holds 9 bases not matched to any gene. According to the germline V gene, CDR1 reads SGHRS and CDR2 reads YFSETQ. The cysteine opens and the phenylalanine closes a CDR3 of 15 amino acids. Of the read, only the CDR3 DNA is kept; its 45 bases are in frame from base 1. The V and J genes are TRBV5-1 and TRBJ2-1, with TRBD1 identical over 8 junction bases. Sequencing used blood. This TCR was recovered from a man aged 25-45 years with Graves' ophthalmopathy. The DNA sequence reads TGCGCCAGCAGCTCATTGACAGGGGATGGGAATGAGCAGTTCTTC. Translation gives CASSSLTGDGNEQFF.